This TCR beta chain was documented in a study of cytomegalovirus exposure and HLA in healthy donors. Study-level points and caveats: Earlier findings revealed that most TCR beta V segments proved productive either about 87% or about 30% of the time. When a later analysis compared HLA-associated TCR beta chains with equally common others, the HLA-associated chains turned out to be more clonally expanded and to have lower generation probabilities.

The V gene's germline CDR1 is SGDLS and CDR2 YYNGEE. The CDR3 consists of 13 residues. V trimming: 2 bases; J trimming: 10 bases; junction bases outside the gene matches: 3. On this clone itself: Its antigen is unknown.

This PCR relied on a set of 60 Vbeta primers and 13 Jbeta primers. TCRdb's copy holds only in-frame clones and misses some; the assay was immunoSEQ multiplex PCR. The data hold approximately 200,000 clones, with more than 60% observed a single time. All donors participated as healthy donors of bone marrow. Material for sequencing was PBMCs. The origin of this receptor is a girl aged 2 to 10 in good health and CMV-seronegative. This sequence joins TRBV9 and TRBJ1-6; 7 bases match TRBD1. The CDR3 reads CASSVQGDSPLHF. In DNA form, the CDR3 reads TGTGCCAGCAGCGTCCAGGGGGACTCACCCCTCCACTTT.